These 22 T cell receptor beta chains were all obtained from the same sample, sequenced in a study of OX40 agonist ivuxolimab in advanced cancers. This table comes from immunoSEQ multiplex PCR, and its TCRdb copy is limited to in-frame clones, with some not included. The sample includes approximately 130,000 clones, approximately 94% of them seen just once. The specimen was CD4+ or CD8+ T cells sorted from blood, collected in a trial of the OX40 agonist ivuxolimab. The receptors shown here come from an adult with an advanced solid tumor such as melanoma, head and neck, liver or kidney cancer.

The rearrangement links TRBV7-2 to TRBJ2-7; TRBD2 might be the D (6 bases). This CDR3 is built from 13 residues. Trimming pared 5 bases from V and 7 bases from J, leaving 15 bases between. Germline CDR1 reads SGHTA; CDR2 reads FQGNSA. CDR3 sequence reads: CASSGGWDWEQYF. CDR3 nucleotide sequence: TGTGCCAGCAGCGGCGGGTGGGACTGGGAGCAGTACTTC.

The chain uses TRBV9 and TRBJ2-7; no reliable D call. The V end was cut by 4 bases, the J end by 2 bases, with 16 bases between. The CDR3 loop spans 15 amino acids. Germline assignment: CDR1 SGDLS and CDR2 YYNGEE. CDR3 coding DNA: TGTGCCAGCAGCCGGCAGGCAGAATCCGCCTACGAGCAGTACTTC. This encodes CASSRQAESAYEQYF.

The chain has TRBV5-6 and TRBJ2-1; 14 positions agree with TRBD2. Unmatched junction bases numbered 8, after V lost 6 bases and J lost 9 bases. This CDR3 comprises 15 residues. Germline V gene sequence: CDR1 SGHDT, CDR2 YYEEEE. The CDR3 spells CASTPLGLAGVEQFF. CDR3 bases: TGTGCCAGCACCCCCTTGGGACTAGCGGGAGTTGAGCAGTTCTTC.

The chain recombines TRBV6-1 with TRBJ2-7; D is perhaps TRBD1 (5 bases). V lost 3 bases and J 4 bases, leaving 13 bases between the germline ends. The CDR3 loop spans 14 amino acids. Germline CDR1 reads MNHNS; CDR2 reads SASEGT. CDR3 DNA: TGTGCCAGCAGTGACCCCAGGGAAAGGTACGAGCAGTACTTC. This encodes CASSDPRERYEQYF.

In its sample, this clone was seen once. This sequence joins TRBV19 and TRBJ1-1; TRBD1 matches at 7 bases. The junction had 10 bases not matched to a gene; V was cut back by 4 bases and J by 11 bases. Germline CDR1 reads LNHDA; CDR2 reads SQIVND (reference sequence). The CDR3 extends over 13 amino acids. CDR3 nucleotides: TGTGCCAGTAGTACAAGACAGGGCGTTCGGGCTTTCTTT. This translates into CASSTRQGVRAFF. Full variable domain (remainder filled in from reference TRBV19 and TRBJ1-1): DGGITQSPKYLFRKEGQNVTLSCEQNLNHDAMYWYRQDPGQGLRLIYYSQIVNDFQKGDIAEGYSVSREKKESFPLTVTSAQKNPTAFYLCASSTRQGVRAFFGQGTRLTVV.

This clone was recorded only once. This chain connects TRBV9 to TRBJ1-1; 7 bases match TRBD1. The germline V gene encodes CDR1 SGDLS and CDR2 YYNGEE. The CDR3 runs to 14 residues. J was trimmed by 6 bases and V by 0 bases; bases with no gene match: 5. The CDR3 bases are TGTGCCAGCAGCGTAGGGGGGCAGGGGGCTGAAGCTTTCTTT. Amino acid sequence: CASSVGGQGAEAFF.

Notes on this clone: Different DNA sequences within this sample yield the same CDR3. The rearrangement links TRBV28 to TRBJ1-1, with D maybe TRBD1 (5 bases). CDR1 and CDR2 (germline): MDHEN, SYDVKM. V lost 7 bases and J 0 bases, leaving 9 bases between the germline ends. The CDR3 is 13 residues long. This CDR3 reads CASKGVMNTEAFF. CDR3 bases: TGTGCCAGCAAAGGGGTGATGAACACTGAAGCTTTCTTT.

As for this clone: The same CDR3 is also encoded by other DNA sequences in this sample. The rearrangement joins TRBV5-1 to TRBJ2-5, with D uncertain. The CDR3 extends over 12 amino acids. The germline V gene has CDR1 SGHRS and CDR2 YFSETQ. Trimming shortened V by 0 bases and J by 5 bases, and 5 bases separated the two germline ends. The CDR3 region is CASSLGSETQYF. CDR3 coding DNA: TGCGCCAGCAGCTTGGGCTCGGAGACCCAGTACTTC.

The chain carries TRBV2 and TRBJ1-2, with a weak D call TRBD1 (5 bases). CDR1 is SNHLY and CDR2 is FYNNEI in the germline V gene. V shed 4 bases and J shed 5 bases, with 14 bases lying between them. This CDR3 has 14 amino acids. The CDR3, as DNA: TGTGCCAGCAGTGTTGGGACGGGAGCTTATGGCTACACCTTC. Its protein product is CASSVGTGAYGYTF.

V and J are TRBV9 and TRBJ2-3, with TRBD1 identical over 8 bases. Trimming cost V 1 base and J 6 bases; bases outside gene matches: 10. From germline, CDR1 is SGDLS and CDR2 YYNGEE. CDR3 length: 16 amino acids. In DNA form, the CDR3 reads TGTGCCAGCAGCGTAATGGGACAGGATACCTTCGATACGCAGTATTTT. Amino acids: CASSVMGQDTFDTQYF.

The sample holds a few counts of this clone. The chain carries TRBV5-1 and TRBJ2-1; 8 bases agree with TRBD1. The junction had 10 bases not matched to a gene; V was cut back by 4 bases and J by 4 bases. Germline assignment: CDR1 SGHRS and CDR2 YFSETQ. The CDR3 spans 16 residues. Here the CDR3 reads CASSNGWTGTYNEQFF. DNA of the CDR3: TGCGCCAGCAGCAATGGATGGACAGGGACTTACAATGAGCAGTTCTTC.

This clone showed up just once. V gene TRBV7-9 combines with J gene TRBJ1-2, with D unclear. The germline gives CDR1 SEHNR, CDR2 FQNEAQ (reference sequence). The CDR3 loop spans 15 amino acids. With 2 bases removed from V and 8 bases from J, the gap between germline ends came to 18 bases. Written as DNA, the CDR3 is TGTGCCAGCAGCTTATTAAGCGAGGGTTTGGGCGGCTACACCTTC. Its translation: CASSLLSEGLGGYTF. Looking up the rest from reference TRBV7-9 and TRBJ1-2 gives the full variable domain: DTGVSQNPRHKITKRGQNVTFRCDPISEHNRLYWYRQTLGQGPEFLTYFQNEAQLEKSRLLSDRFSAERPKGSFSTLEIQRTEQGDSAMYLCASSLLSEGLGGYTFGSGTRLTVV.

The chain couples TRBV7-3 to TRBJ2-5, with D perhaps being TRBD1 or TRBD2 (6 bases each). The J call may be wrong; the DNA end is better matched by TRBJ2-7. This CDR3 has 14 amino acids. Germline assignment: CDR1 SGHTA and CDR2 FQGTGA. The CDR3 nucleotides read TGTGCCAGCAGCTTAGGGGGGCCTTCCTACGAGCAGTACTTC. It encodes CASSLGGPSYEQYF.

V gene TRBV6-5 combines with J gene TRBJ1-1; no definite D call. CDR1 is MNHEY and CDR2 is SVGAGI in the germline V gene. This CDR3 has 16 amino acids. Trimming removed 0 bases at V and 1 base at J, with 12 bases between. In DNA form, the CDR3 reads TGTGCCAGCAGTTACTCGCGGTACGGGGAGAACACTGAAGCTTTCTTT. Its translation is CASSYSRYGENTEAFF.

The CDR3: CASSLDRGGGTYNEQFF. As DNA, the CDR3 is TGTGCCAGCAGCTTAGATCGGGGCGGGGGAACCTACAATGAGCAGTTCTTC. The chain links TRBV11-2 to TRBJ2-1; 7 bases are shared with TRBD2. There are 17 residues in the CDR3. The V gene end was trimmed by 0 bases and the J gene end by 2 bases; junction bases not matched to a gene: 7. Germline CDR1 SGHAT, CDR2 FQNNGV.

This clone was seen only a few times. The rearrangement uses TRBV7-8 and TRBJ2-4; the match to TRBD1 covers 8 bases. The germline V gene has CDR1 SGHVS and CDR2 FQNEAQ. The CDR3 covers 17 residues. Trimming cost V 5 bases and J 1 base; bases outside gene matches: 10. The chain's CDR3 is CASSLPGQGRAKNIQYF. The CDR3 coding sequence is TGTGCCAGCAGCCTCCCCGGACAGGGACGGGCCAAAAACATTCAGTACTTC.

The CDR3 DNA reads as TGTGCCAGCAGCCCCAGGCAGGAGCAGTACTTC. Amino acids: CASSPRQEQYF. J is TRBJ2-7 and V is TRBV28; D ambiguous. CDR1 and CDR2 (germline): MDHEN, SYDVKM. Trimming pared 6 bases from V and 7 bases from J, leaving 10 bases between. This CDR3 is 11 amino acids long.

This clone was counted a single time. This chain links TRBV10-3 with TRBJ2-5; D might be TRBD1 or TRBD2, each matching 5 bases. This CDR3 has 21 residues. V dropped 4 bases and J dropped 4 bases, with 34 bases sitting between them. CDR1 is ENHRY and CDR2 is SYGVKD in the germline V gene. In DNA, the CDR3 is TGTGCCATCAGTGTTTGGGGTGGTTGGGACCGTTCGTCATCAGGATCAGAGACCCAGTACTTC. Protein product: CAISVWGGWDRSSSGSETQYF.

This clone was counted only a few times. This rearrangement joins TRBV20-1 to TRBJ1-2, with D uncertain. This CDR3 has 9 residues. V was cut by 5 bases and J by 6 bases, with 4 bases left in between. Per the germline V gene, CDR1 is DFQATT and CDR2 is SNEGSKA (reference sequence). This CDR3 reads CSAANGYTF. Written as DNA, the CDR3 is TGCAGTGCTGCCAATGGCTACACCTTC.

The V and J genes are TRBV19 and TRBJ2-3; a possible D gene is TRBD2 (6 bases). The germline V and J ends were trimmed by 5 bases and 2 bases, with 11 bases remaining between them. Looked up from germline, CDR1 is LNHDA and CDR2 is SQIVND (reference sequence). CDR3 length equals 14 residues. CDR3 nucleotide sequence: TGTGCCAGTAGTGGGGCGGGGACCACAGATACGCAGTATTTT. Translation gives CASSGAGTTDTQYF.

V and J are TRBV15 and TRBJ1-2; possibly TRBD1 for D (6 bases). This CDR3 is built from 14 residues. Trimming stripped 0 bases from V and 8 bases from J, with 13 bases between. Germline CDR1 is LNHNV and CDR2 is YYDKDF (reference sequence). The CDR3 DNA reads TGTGCCACCAGCAGAGAGACAGCCACAGGGGGCTACACCTTC. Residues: CATSRETATGGYTF.

The CDR3 spells CASSSGNEQFF. The DNA of the CDR3 is TGTGCCAGCAGCTCAGGAAATGAGCAGTTCTTC. The chain has TRBV11-3 and TRBJ2-1; D gene unclear. CDR3 length: 11 amino acids. V lost 4 bases and J 7 bases, leaving 5 bases between the germline ends. CDR1 and CDR2 from the germline V gene are SGHNT and YENEEA. The full variable domain, its missing parts supplied by reference TRBV11-3 and TRBJ2-1, is EAGVVQSPRYKIIEKKQPVAFWCNPISGHNTLYWYLQNLGQGPELLIRYENEEAVDDSQLPKDRFSAERLKGVDSTLKIQPAELGDSAVYLCASSSGNEQFFGPGTRLTVL.